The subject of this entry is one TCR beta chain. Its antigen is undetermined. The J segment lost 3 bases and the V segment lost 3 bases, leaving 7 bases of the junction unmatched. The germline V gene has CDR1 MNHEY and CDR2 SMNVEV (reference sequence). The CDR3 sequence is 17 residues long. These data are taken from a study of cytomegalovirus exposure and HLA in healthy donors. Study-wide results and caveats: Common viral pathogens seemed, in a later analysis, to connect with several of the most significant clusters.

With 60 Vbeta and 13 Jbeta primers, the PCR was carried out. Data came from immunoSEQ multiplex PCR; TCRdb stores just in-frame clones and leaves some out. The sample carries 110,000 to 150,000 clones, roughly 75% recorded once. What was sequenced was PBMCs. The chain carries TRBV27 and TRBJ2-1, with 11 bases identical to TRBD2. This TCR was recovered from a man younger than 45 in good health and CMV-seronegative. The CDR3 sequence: CASSFITSGSFYNEQFF. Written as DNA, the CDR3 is TGTGCCAGCAGTTTCATAACTAGCGGGAGTTTCTACAATGAGCAGTTCTTC.